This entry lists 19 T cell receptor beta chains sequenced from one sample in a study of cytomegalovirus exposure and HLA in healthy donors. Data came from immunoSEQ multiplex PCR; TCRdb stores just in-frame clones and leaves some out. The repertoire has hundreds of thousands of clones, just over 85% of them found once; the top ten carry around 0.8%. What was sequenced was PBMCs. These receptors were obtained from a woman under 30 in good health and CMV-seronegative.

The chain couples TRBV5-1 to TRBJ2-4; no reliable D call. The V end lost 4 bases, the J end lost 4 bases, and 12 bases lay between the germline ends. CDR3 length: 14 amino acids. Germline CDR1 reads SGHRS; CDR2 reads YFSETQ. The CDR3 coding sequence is TGCGCCAGCAGCCCAGGTGATGTGAAAAACATTCAGTACTTC. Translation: CASSPGDVKNIQYF.

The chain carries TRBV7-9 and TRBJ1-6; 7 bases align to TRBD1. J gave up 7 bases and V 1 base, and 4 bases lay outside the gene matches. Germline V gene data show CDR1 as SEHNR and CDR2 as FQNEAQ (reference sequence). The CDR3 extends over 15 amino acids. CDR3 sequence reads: CASSLETGINSPLHF. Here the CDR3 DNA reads TGTGCCAGCAGCTTAGAGACAGGGATAAATTCACCCCTCCACTTT.

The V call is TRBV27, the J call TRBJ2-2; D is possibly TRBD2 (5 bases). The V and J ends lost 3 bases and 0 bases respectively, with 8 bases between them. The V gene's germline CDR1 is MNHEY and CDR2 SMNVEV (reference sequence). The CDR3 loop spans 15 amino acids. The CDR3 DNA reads TGTGCCAGCAGTTTGGTAGCGCCGAACACCGGGGAGCTGTTTTTT. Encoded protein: CASSLVAPNTGELFF.

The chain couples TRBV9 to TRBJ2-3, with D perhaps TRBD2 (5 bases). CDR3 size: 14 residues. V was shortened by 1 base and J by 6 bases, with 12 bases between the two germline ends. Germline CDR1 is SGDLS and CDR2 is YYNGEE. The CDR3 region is CASSVRPSLDTQYF. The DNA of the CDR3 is TGTGCCAGCAGCGTACGGCCTAGCCTTGATACGCAGTATTTT.

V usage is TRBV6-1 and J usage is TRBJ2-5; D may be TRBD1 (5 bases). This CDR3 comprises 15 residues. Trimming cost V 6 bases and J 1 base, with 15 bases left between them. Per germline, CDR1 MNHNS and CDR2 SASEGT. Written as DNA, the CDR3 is TGTGCCAGCAGGCTGACAGTTACGATCCAAGAGACCCAGTACTTC. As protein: CASRLTVTIQETQYF.

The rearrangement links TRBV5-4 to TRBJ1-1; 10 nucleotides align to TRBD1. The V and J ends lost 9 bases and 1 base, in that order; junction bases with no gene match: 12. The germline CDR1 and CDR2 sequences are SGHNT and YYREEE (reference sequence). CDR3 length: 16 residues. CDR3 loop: CATLRGTGVRNTEAFF. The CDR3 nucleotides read TGTGCCACCCTTCGAGGGACAGGGGTTAGGAACACTGAAGCTTTCTTT.

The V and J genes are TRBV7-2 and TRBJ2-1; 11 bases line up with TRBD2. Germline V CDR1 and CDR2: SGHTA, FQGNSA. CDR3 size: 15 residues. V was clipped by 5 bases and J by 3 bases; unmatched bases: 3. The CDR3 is CASSPGLAGYNEQFF. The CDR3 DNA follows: TGTGCCAGCAGCCCCGGACTAGCGGGCTACAATGAGCAGTTCTTC.

The CDR3: CASSARTFPSSYEQYF. CDR3 in DNA: TGTGCCAGCAGCGCCAGGACATTTCCGAGCTCCTACGAGCAGTACTTC. The rearrangement uses TRBV11-1 and TRBJ2-7; possibly TRBD1 for D (5 bases). This CDR3 contains 16 residues. The V gene lost 5 bases and the J gene lost 0 bases, with 17 bases spanning the gap. Per the germline V gene, CDR1 is SGHAT and CDR2 is FQDESV (reference sequence).

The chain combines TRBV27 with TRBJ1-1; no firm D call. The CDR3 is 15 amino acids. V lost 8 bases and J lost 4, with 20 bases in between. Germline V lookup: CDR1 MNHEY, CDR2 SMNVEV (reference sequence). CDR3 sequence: CASLPSIYRVTEAFF. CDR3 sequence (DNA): TGTGCCAGCTTACCGTCCATCTATCGGGTCACTGAAGCTTTCTTT.

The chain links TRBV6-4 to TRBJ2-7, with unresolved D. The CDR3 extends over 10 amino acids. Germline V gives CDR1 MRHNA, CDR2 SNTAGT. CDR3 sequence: CADTAYEQYF. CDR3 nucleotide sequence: TGTGCTGACACAGCCTACGAGCAGTACTTC.

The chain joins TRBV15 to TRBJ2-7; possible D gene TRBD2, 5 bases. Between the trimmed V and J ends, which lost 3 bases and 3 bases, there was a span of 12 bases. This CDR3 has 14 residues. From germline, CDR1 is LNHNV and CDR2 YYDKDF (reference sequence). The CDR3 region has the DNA TGTGCCACCAGCAGCTCATTACGGGACTACGAGCAGTACTTC. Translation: CATSSSLRDYEQYF.

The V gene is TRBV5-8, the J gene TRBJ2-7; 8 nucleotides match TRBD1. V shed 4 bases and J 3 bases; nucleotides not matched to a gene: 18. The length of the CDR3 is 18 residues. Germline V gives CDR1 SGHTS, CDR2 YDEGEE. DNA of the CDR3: TGTGCCAGCAGCCACCTCGAACTCGGACAGGGTTGGGACTACGAGCAGTACTTC. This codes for CASSHLELGQGWDYEQYF. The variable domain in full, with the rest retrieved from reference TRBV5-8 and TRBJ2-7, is EAGVTQSPTHLIKTRGQQATLRCSPISGHTSVYWYQQALGLGLQFLLWYDEGEERNRGNFPPRFSGRQFPNYSSELNVNALELEDSALYLCASSHLELGQGWDYEQYFGPGTRLTVT.

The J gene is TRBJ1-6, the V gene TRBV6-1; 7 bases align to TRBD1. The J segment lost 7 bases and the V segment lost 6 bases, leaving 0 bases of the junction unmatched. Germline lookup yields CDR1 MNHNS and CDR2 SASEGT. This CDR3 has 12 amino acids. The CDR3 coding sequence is TGTGCCAGCAGGACAGGGAATTCACCCCTCCACTTT. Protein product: CASRTGNSPLHF.

The CDR3 protein is CASSSGREVYEQYF. CDR3 DNA: TGTGCCAGCAGTTCCGGACGGGAGGTCTACGAGCAGTACTTC. The chain joins TRBV6-5 to TRBJ2-7, with 7 bases aligning to TRBD2. Looked up from germline, CDR1 is MNHEY and CDR2 is SVGAGI. V was pared by 4 bases and J by 3 bases, with 6 bases of the junction left unmatched. The CDR3 spans 14 residues.

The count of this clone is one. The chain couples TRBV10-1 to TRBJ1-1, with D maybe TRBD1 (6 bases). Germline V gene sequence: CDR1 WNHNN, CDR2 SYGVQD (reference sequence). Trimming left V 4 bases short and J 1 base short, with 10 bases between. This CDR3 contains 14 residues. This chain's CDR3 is CASSGTAGNTEAFF. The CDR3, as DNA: TGCGCCAGCAGTGGGACAGCTGGGAACACTGAAGCTTTCTTT.

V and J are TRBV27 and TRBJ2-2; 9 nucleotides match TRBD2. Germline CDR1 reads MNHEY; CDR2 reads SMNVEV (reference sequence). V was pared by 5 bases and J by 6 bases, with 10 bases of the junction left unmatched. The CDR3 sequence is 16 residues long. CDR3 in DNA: TGTGCCAGCAGTACCTTAGCGGGGGCAGGGTCCGGGGAGCTGTTTTTT. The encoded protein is CASSTLAGAGSGELFF.

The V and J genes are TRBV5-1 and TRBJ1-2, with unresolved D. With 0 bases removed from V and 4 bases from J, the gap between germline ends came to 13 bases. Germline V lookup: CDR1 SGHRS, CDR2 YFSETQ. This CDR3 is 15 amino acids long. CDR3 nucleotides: TGCGCCAGCAGCTTGGCAGGAACTTCCCTCTATGGCTACACCTTC. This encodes CASSLAGTSLYGYTF.

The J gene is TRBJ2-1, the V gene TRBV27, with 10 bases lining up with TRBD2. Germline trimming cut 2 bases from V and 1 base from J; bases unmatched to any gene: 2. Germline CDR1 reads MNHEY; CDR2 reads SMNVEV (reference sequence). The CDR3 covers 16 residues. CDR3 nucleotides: TGTGCCAGCAGTTTAAGAGCGGGAGGGTCCTACAATGAGCAGTTCTTC. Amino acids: CASSLRAGGSYNEQFF.

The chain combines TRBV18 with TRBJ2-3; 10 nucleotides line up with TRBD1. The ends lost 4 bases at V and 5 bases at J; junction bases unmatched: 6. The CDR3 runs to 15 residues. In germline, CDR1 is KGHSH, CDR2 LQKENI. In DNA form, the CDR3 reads TGTGCCAGCTCACTAATGACAGGGGGCCGAGATACGCAGTATTTT. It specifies CASSLMTGGRDTQYF.